Listed here are 3 T cell receptor beta chains from one sample, sequenced in a study of blood T cell repertoires in COVID-19. Clones were read by immunoSEQ multiplex PCR, and TCRdb kept only the in-frame ones, dropping some. The sample contains 110,000 to 150,000 clones, 81% of which appear only once. Material: peripheral blood. The receptors stem from a human donor in a cohort sampled during active COVID-19.

This chain joins TRBV24-1 and TRBJ2-1; the match to TRBD1 covers 8 bases. This CDR3 region has 15 residues. Germline CDR1 KGHDR, CDR2 SFDVKD. V was pared by 4 bases and J by 6 bases, with 7 bases of the junction left unmatched. This CDR3 is CATSDPGQGSNEQFF. CDR3 coding DNA: TGTGCCACCAGTGACCCCGGACAGGGCAGCAATGAGCAGTTCTTC.

The chain combines TRBV28 with TRBJ1-2; a weak D match, TRBD1 (5 bases). This CDR3 contains 12 residues. Between the trimmed V and J ends, which lost 8 bases and 4 bases, there was a span of 11 bases. The germline V gene encodes CDR1 MDHEN and CDR2 SYDVKM. The CDR3 is CASDEDSYGYTF. CDR3 bases: TGTGCCAGCGACGAAGACAGCTATGGCTACACCTTC.

The gene calls are TRBV19 and TRBJ2-2, with D perhaps matching TRBD2 (6 bases). V gave up 1 base and J gave up 7 bases, with 22 bases separating them. In germline, CDR1 is LNHDA, CDR2 SQIVND (reference sequence). This CDR3 has 18 amino acids. The CDR3 sequence is CASSIGGGAGLRNGELFF. In DNA, the CDR3 is TGTGCCAGTAGTATAGGTGGCGGGGCAGGGCTTCGAAACGGGGAGCTGTTTTTT.